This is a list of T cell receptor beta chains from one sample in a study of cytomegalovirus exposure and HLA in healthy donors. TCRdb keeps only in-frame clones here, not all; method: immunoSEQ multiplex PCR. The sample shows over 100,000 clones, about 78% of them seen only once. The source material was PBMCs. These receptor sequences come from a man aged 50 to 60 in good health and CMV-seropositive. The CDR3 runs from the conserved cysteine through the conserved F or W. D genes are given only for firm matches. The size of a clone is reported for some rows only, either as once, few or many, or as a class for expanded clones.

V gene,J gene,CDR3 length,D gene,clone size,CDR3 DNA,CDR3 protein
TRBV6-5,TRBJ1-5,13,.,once,TGTGCCAGCAGTTACGAGGTCGGGCAGCCCCAGCATTTT,CASSYEVGQPQHF
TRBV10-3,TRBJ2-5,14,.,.,TGTGCCATCGGGGGCAGGGAGGGAGAAGAGACCCAGTACTTC,CAIGGREGEETQYF
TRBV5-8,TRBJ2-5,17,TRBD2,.,TGTGCCAGCAGCTCCCGGACTAGCGGACAGGGACGGGAGACCCAGTACTTC,CASSSRTSGQGRETQYF
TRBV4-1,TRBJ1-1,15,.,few,TGTGCCAGCAGCCAAGGCGCGGGAAGTACTACTGAAGCTTTCTTT,CASSQGAGSTTEAFF
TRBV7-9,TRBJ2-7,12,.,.,TGTGCCAGCAGCTTAGACTCCTTGGAGCAGTACTTC,CASSLDSLEQYF
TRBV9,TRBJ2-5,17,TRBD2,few,TGTGCCAGCAGCGTAGGCCGGGGGACTAGCGGGGGCGAGACCCAGTACTTC,CASSVGRGTSGGETQYF
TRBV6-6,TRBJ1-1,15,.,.,TGTGCCAGCAGCCAACCAGGGGAAGGGAACACTGAAGCTTTCTTT,CASSQPGEGNTEAFF
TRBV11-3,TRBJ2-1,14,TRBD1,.,TGTGCCAGCAGCTTGGTAACAGGGGGCAATGAGCAGTTCTTC,CASSLVTGGNEQFF
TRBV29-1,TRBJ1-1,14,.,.,TGCAGCGTTGAAGGTTCCAGGCCTAACACTGAAGCTTTCTTT,CSVEGSRPNTEAFF
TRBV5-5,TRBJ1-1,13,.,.,TGTGCCAGCAGCTTTGTGGGGAGGACTGAAGCTTTCTTT,CASSFVGRTEAFF
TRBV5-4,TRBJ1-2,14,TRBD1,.,TGTGCCAGCAGCCCGGACAGGGGGCGCCATGGCTACACCTTC,CASSPDRGRHGYTF
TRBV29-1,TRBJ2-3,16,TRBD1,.,TGCAGCGTTGGAGGTGTGGGACAGGGGGCCACAGATACGCAGTATTTT,CSVGGVGQGATDTQYF
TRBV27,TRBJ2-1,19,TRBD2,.,TGTGCCAGCATAGGGGGGCTAGCGGGCTTTTTAGGTCTCTACAATGAGCAGTTCTTC,CASIGGLAGFLGLYNEQFF
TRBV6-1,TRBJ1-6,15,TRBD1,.,TGTGCCAGCATGAAAGGGGGGACAGGGCCATCACCCCTCCACTTT,CASMKGGTGPSPLHF
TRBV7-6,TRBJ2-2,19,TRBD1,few,TGTGCCAGCAGCCCGCGGGCTGGGACAGGGGGCATCTGGTCCGGGGAGCTGTTTTTT,CASSPRAGTGGIWSGELFF
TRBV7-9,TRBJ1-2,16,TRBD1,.,TGTGCCAGCAGCATACCAACAGGGGGCTTGCGCTATGGCTACACCTTC,CASSIPTGGLRYGYTF
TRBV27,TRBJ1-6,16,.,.,TGTGCCAGCAGTCCCCAGACAGTTATCTATAATTCACCCCTCCACTTT,CASSPQTVIYNSPLHF
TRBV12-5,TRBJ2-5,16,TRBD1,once,TGTGCTAGTGGTTTCTCGACAGGGTCCCTCCAAGAGACCCAGTACTTC,CASGFSTGSLQETQYF
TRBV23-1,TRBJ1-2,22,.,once,TGCGCCAGCAGTCAGATAAAGTACGGACGAGGTCGATCACAGCAGCGGAACTATGGCTACACCTTC,CASSQIKYGRGRSQQRNYGYTF
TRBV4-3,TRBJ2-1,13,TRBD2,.,TGCGCCAGCAGCCACCTTAGCGGGAGTGAGCAGTTCTTC,CASSHLSGSEQFF
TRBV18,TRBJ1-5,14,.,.,TGTGCCAGCTCAACCAGACAGACCAATCAGCCCCAGCATTTT,CASSTRQTNQPQHF
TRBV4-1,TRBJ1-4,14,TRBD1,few,TGCGCCAGCAGCCTAACCGGGACAGCCGAAAAACTGTTTTTT,CASSLTGTAEKLFF
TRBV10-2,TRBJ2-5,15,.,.,TGCGCCAGCAGTGACCCGGGGCGGGGTCAAGAGACCCAGTACTTC,CASSDPGRGQETQYF
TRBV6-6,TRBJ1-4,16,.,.,TGTGCCAGCAGTTACTCGATTGGAACACAGGGTGAAAAACTGTTTTTT,CASSYSIGTQGEKLFF
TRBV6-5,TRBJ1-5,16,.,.,TGTGCCAGCAGTTATGGGGCGACAGGAGCCAATCAGCCCCAGCATTTT,CASSYGATGANQPQHF
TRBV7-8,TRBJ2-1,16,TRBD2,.,TGTGCCAGCACCCTTGGTAGTGGCGGGAGAGTAAATGAGCAGTTCTTC,CASTLGSGGRVNEQFF
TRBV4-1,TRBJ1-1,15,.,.,TGCGCCAGCAGCCAAGTATTTCGGGGGATCACTGAAGCTTTCTTT,CASSQVFRGITEAFF
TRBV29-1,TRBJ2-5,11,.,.,TGCAGCGTTGGGTGGGCAGAGACCCAGTACTTC,CSVGWAETQYF
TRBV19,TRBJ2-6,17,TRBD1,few,TGTGCCAGTAGTGTCAGGACAGGGGGTTCTGGGGCCAACGTCCTGACTTTC,CASSVRTGGSGANVLTF
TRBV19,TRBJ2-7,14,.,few,TGTGCCAGTAGTATCACAGTAAGCTCCTACGAGCAGTACTTC,CASSITVSSYEQYF
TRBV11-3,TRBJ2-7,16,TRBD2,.,TGTGCCAGCAGCTTATTGGGGAGCGGGAGGTCGTACGAGCAGTACTTC,CASSLLGSGRSYEQYF